This passage covers 8 T cell receptor beta chains from one sample sequenced in a study of shared clonotypes between healthy human individuals. This table comes from immunoSEQ multiplex PCR, and its TCRdb copy is limited to in-frame clones, with some not included. The table has millions of clones, over 85% seen once. CD8 cells classed as naive were CD45RO-negative and positively selected for CCR7, excluding terminally differentiated effector memory CD45RA+ cells. Input material: naive CD8+ T cells sorted from blood. The receptor source for this set is a man in his late teens or twenties in good health.

The chain links TRBV4-1 to TRBJ2-1, with D unresolved. The germline gives CDR1 MGHRA, CDR2 YSYEKL. The V end lost 3 bases, the J end lost 10 bases, and 10 bases lay between the germline ends. CDR3 length: 12 residues. CDR3 sequence: CASSQVGMEQFF. CDR3 sequence (DNA): TGCGCCAGCAGCCAGGTTGGAATGGAGCAGTTCTTC.

The V and J genes are TRBV7-9 and TRBJ2-7; D is unclear. The germline gives CDR1 SEHNR, CDR2 FQNEAQ (reference sequence). Trimming took 5 bases from V and 2 from J, leaving 16 bases between them. The CDR3 spans 15 residues. The CDR3 DNA reads TGTGCCAGCAGCGATGACCCCGAAGGGACCTACGAGCAGTACTTC. Encoded protein: CASSDDPEGTYEQYF.

V gene TRBV7-8 combines with J gene TRBJ2-2; weak D call: TRBD2 (7 bases). CDR1 is SGHVS, CDR2 FQNEAQ, per germline. The CDR3 totals 16 residues. V was shortened by 2 bases and J by 1 base, with 11 bases between the two germline ends. The CDR3 spells CASSLRGEGNTGELFF. The DNA of the CDR3 is TGTGCCAGCAGCTTAAGGGGGGAGGGGAACACCGGGGAGCTGTTTTTT.

The J gene is TRBJ2-7, the V gene TRBV7-9; D is unclear. CDR3 size: 14 residues. Germline CDR1 SEHNR, CDR2 FQNEAQ (reference sequence). V was shortened by 6 bases and J by 3 bases, with 15 bases between the two germline ends. The CDR3 loop is CASSQSEVGYEQYF. The CDR3 DNA sequence: TGTGCCAGCAGTCAAAGCGAAGTAGGCTACGAGCAGTACTTC.

The gene calls are TRBV7-9 and TRBJ1-1, with D perhaps matching TRBD1 (6 bases). Germline CDR1 is SEHNR and CDR2 is FQNEAQ (reference sequence). The CDR3 extends over 14 amino acids. The V and J ends lost 5 bases and 3 bases respectively, with 13 bases between them. CDR3: CASSLQGRDTEAFF. For the CDR3, the DNA is TGTGCCAGCAGCCTACAGGGTAGGGACACTGAAGCTTTCTTT.

The chain employs TRBV6-6 and TRBJ2-7; 9 bases agree with TRBD2. Germline loops: CDR1 MNHNY, CDR2 SVGAGI (reference sequence). The CDR3 runs to 16 residues. V was clipped by 6 bases and J by 1 base; unmatched bases: 10. The CDR3 region is CASSQSREGSSYEQYF. Written as DNA, the CDR3 is TGTGCCAGCAGCCAGTCGCGGGAGGGTAGTTCCTACGAGCAGTACTTC.

The CDR3, as DNA: TGTGCCAGCAGCCCTTTGACGGGGCTTGAAGATACGCAGTATTTT. This codes for CASSPLTGLEDTQYF. The rearrangement uses TRBV4-2 and TRBJ2-3; possibly TRBD1 or TRBD2 for D (5 bases each). The CDR3 extends over 15 amino acids. With 4 bases removed from V and 5 bases from J, the gap between germline ends came to 16 bases. The germline gives CDR1 LGHNA, CDR2 YNFKEQ.

Details on this clone: Other DNA variants within this sample encode the same CDR3. This chain links TRBV11-2 with TRBJ2-7, with unresolved D. The V end was cut by 5 bases, the J end by 5 bases, with 7 bases between. The CDR3 length is 11 residues. Germline V gene sequence: CDR1 SGHAT, CDR2 FQNNGV. CDR3 nucleotides: TGTGCCAGCAGCCTCGGCGACGAGCAGTACTTC. Amino acids: CASSLGDEQYF.